This T cell receptor beta chain was retrieved from a study of radiation and T cells in renal cell carcinoma. Only in-frame clones appear in the TCRdb table, and some are missing; sequencing was by immunoSEQ multiplex PCR. The sample shows about 100,000 clones, around 83% of them seen only once. With 3 bases clipped from V and 3 bases from J, the junction kept 6 bases outside the gene matches. This CDR3 contains 14 residues. Germline CDR1 SGHRS, CDR2 YFSETQ. Indicated time point: blood 4 weeks post-SBRT, at nephrectomy. Treatment described: 15 Gy SBRT to primary tumor, nephrectomy 4 weeks later. The V gene is TRBV5-1, the J gene TRBJ2-7; 7 nucleotides match TRBD1. The input for sequencing was blood, taken from a patient whose treatment included radiotherapy and nephrectomy. This receptor was taken from a man in his 60s with renal cell carcinoma. The DNA of the CDR3 is TGCGCCAGCAGCTCGACAGGGAGTAGCTACGAGCAGTACTTC. Its translation is CASSSTGSSYEQYF.